This T cell receptor beta chain was sequenced during a study of T cell responses to AZD1222 COVID-19 vaccine. With respect to this clone: Its antigen is not known.

Whole-study results and caveats: In a largely white British group with more females than males, clonal diversity was possibly underestimated. The study found vaccine-associated CD4 TCRs spanning spike, dominant at 160-218 and 743-854. The study identified only six AZD1222 recipients as seropositive at baseline. Close to half of all spike-specific TCRs reportedly target regions of the variants that are unmutated.

V was pared by 3 bases and J by 0 bases, with 7 bases of the junction left unmatched. Germline V gene data show CDR1 as LNHDA and CDR2 as SQIVND (reference sequence). The CDR3 covers 17 residues. Profiling relied on immunoSEQ multiplex PCR, and the TCRdb table lists in-frame clones only, not all of them. The sample holds about 150,000 clones, more than 75% seen once. Source: peripheral blood, taken 28 days after the second AZD1222 dose. The rearrangement uses TRBV19 and TRBJ2-2; 7 nucleotides match TRBD2. This sequence originates from an adult who received the AZD1222 COVID-19 vaccine. The CDR3 nucleotides are TGTGCCAGTAGTATCCCCCCGGGGGGTGCGAACACCGGGGAGCTGTTTTTT. It is translated as CASSIPPGGANTGELFF. Combining the CDR3 with reference TRBV19 and TRBJ2-2 gives the whole variable domain DGGITQSPKYLFRKEGQNVTLSCEQNLNHDAMYWYRQDPGQGLRLIYYSQIVNDFQKGDIAEGYSVSREKKESFPLTVTSAQKNPTAFYLCASSIPPGGANTGELFFGEGSRLTVL.